The clone carrying this T cell receptor (beta chain) was seen once. In the same sample, other DNA sequences code for this CDR3. The source of the sample is a study of blood T cell repertoires in COVID-19. Germline V gene data show CDR1 as SGDLS and CDR2 as YYNGEE. The CDR3 has 12 amino acids. V was pared by 5 bases and J by 1 base, with 6 bases between. TCRdb keeps only in-frame clones here, not all; method: immunoSEQ multiplex PCR. The sample includes around 700,000 clones, just under 90% of them seen just once. The sample taken for sequencing was peripheral blood. This clonotype originated in a woman younger than 35 with acute or convalescent COVID-19. The chain couples TRBV9 to TRBJ1-1, with D possibly TRBD1 on 5 matching bases. In DNA form, the CDR3 reads TGTGCCAGCAGTGACAGGAACACTGAAGCTTTCTTT. Protein: CASSDRNTEAFF. Supplemented by reference TRBV9 and TRBJ1-1, the full variable domain reads DSGVTQTPKHLITATGQRVTLRCSPRSGDLSVYWYQQSLDQGLQFLIQYYNGEERAKGNILERFSAQQFPDLHSELNLSSLELGDSALYFCASSDRNTEAFFGQGTRLTVV.